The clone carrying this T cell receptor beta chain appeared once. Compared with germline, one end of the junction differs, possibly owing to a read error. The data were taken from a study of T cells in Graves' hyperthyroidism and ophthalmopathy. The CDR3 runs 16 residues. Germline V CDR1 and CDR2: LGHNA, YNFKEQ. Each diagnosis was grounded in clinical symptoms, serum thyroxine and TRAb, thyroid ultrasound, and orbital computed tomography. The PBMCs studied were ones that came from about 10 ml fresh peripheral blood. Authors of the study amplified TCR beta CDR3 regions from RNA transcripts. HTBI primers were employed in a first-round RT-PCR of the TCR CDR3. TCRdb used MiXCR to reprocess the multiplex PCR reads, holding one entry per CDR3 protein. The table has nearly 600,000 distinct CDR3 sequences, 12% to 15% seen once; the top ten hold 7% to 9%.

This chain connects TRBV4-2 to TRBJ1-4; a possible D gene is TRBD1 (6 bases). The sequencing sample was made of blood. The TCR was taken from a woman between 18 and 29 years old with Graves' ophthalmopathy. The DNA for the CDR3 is TGTGCCAGCAGCCAAGAAGGGACACCACCTACGGAAAAACCGTTTTTT. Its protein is CASSQEGTPPTEKPFF.